This T cell receptor beta chain was sequenced during a study of cytomegalovirus exposure and HLA in healthy donors. CDR1 is SGHAT and CDR2 is FQNNGV in the germline V gene. V shed 2 bases, J shed 3 bases, and the junction held 7 bases outside the gene matches. The CDR3 has 16 amino acids. The study ran its PCR with 60 Vbeta and 13 Jbeta primers. Sequenced by immunoSEQ multiplex PCR; TCRdb stores in-frame clones only, minus some. The sample lists 150,000 to 200,000 clones; 65% to 80% were seen once. Material: PBMCs. This clonotype was sampled from a male donor in good health and CMV-seronegative. The chain is built from TRBV11-2 and TRBJ2-7; 10 bases match TRBD2. The CDR3 spells CASSLLASGRIYEQYF. The CDR3 bases are TGTGCCAGCAGCTTACTCGCTAGCGGGAGAATCTACGAGCAGTACTTC.